One T cell receptor (beta chain) is described in this entry. Its matching antigen is unknown. Donors were healthy HIV-negative adults without recent acute infections or vaccinations. These data originate in a study of shared clonotypes between healthy human individuals. Findings and limits, study-wide: Relative to clonotypes present in all four donors, those not shared had lower generation probabilities.

V shed 4 bases and J shed 0 bases, with 17 bases lying between them. The CDR3 is 18 amino acids. Germline V gene sequence: CDR1 SGDLS, CDR2 YYNGEE. Study processing details: Because ImmunoSEQ provided only junction sequences with no quality scores, the filtering differed. Data came from immunoSEQ multiplex PCR; TCRdb stores just in-frame clones and leaves some out. From that table come the V and J calls and clone size; the DNA was used to work out D and trimming. The data hold some 2,100,000 clones, with 90% to 97% observed a single time. This receptor was obtained from a man aged 18-30 years in good health. The sequenced material came from naive CD4+ T cells sorted from blood. Stated subset: CD45RA+ positively selected. The V gene is TRBV9, the J gene TRBJ2-6, with TRBD2 as a possible D gene (5 bases). CDR3 sequence: CASSYGLATHSGANVLTF. The CDR3 DNA is TGTGCCAGCAGCTACGGGCTAGCTACACACTCTGGGGCCAACGTCCTGACTTTC.